This TCR beta chain was sequenced for a study of blood T cell repertoires in COVID-19. Method: immunoSEQ multiplex PCR; TCRdb's copy keeps in-frame clones and lacks some. This sample yields about 250,000 clones, of which approximately 84% are seen a single time; around 1.7% belongs to the top ten. The CDR3 consists of 15 residues. The junction had 3 bases not matched to a gene; V was cut back by 0 bases and J by 4 bases. Germline CDR1 is SGHRS and CDR2 is YFSETQ. Participants' reported clinical history set cohort assignment. This chain links TRBV5-1 with TRBJ2-1; 8 nucleotides line up with TRBD2. This receptor was obtained from a man aged 40-50 years who had recovered from COVID-19. The material sequenced was PBMCs or T cells enriched from blood (not recorded which). CDR3 in amino acids: CASSLGGRLYNEQFF. The CDR3 region has the DNA TGCGCCAGCAGCTTGGGCGGGAGGCTATACAATGAGCAGTTCTTC.